This passage covers 17 T cell receptor beta chains from one sample sequenced in a study of shared clonotypes between healthy human individuals. The data were produced by immunoSEQ multiplex PCR, yet TCRdb's version contains in-frame clones alone and is incomplete. The top ten clones hold 0.89% of a sample with about 1.1 million clones, roughly 80% of them seen once. Sequencing was done on a sample of memory CD4+ T cells from PBMCs. Subset specified: CD45RA-negative fraction. Source of these receptors: a man aged 18 to 35 in good health. Some clones in this sample may be carry-over from other donors' samples.

DNA of the CDR3: TGTGCCAGCACCCCGACAGGGAACTCCTACAATGAGCAGTTCTTC. It yields the protein CASTPTGNSYNEQFF. The rearrangement joins TRBV28 to TRBJ2-1; 7 nucleotides match TRBD1. Unmatched junction bases numbered 6, after V lost 7 bases and J lost 0 bases. The CDR3 runs 15 residues. Germline loops: CDR1 MDHEN, CDR2 SYDVKM.

The chain employs TRBV7-9 and TRBJ2-6, with D unclear. The CDR3 is 14 amino acids. V lost 11 bases, J lost 0 bases, and 11 bases lay in between. Germline V gives CDR1 SEHNR, CDR2 FQNEAQ (reference sequence). CDR3 bases: TGTGCCGGTAACTTTGACTCTGGGGCCAACGTCCTGACTTTC. Amino acid sequence: CAGNFDSGANVLTF.

This sequence joins TRBV7-6 and TRBJ2-1; D might be TRBD1 (6 bases). Germline V gene lookup returns CDR1 SGHVS and CDR2 FNYEAQ. This CDR3 has 16 residues. The V end lost 2 bases, the J end lost 4 bases, and 15 bases lay between the germline ends. CDR3 protein: CASSLNRLGGYNEQFF. CDR3 in DNA: TGTGCCAGCAGCTTAAATCGGCTAGGGGGATACAATGAGCAGTTCTTC.

The V gene is TRBV11-2, the J gene TRBJ2-1, with D possibly being TRBD1 or TRBD2 (5 bases each). CDR1 and CDR2 (germline): SGHAT, FQNNGV. CDR3 length: 14 amino acids. V dropped 4 bases and J dropped 7 bases, with 14 bases sitting between them. CDR3 nucleotides: TGTGCCAGCAGCTCGCCAAGGGGAGCAAATGAGCAGTTCTTC. It yields the protein CASSSPRGANEQFF.

The V gene is TRBV18, the J gene TRBJ2-6, with 7 bases that match TRBD1. In germline, CDR1 is KGHSH, CDR2 LQKENI. The CDR3 runs 17 residues. The junction had 5 bases not matched to a gene; V was cut back by 3 bases and J by 0 bases. CDR3 in amino acids: CASSPWTGNSGANVLTF. CDR3 bases: TGTGCCAGCTCACCGTGGACAGGCAACTCTGGGGCCAACGTCCTGACTTTC.

This sequence joins TRBV7-2 and TRBJ2-1; D gene uncertain. Germline assignment: CDR1 SGHTA and CDR2 FQGNSA. The V gene lost 3 bases and the J gene lost 5 bases, with 8 bases spanning the gap. The CDR3 covers 13 residues. CDR3 residues: CASSFSRNNEQFF. CDR3 nucleotides: TGTGCCAGCAGCTTCAGCCGTAACAATGAGCAGTTCTTC.

The chain has TRBV5-1 and TRBJ2-7; TRBD1 matches at 8 bases. CDR1 SGHRS and CDR2 YFSETQ come from the germline V gene. The CDR3 spans 14 residues. V lost 3 bases and J lost 5; bases outside the gene matches: 7. This CDR3 is CASSSTGVVDEQYF. Here the CDR3 DNA reads TGCGCCAGCAGCTCGACAGGGGTCGTCGACGAGCAGTACTTC.

The CDR3 sequence: CASSQRDRISEETQYF. The DNA of the CDR3 is TGCGCCAGCAGCCAACGGGACCGGATATCTGAAGAGACCCAGTACTTC. The chain recombines TRBV4-1 with TRBJ2-5; D assignment may be TRBD1 or TRBD2 (5 bases each). Trimming took 2 bases from V and 3 from J, leaving 16 bases between them. The germline V gene has CDR1 MGHRA and CDR2 YSYEKL. The CDR3 totals 16 residues.

This chain connects TRBV5-4 to TRBJ2-5; 11 nucleotides align to TRBD2. The CDR3 covers 16 residues. V gave up 0 bases and J gave up 5 bases; unmatched junction bases: 6. Germline-derived CDR1 and CDR2 are SGHNT and YYREEE (reference sequence). This CDR3 is CASSLVAGGPRETQYF. CDR3 in DNA: TGTGCCAGCAGCTTGGTAGCGGGAGGGCCGCGGGAGACCCAGTACTTC.

The chain carries TRBV27 and TRBJ2-1, with 13 bases identical to TRBD2. CDR3 length: 16 amino acids. The germline V gene encodes CDR1 MNHEY and CDR2 SMNVEV (reference sequence). With V trimmed by 7 bases and J by 3 bases, 6 bases remained unmatched. CDR3 loop: CASTVRTSGSYNEQFF. CDR3 DNA: TGTGCCAGCACCGTGAGGACTAGCGGGAGCTACAATGAGCAGTTCTTC.

In DNA form, the CDR3 reads TGCGCCAGCAGCCGGACTAGCGGTCGGTCCTACAATGAGCAGTTCTTC. It translates to CASSRTSGRSYNEQFF. The chain is built from TRBV4-3 and TRBJ2-1; 10 nucleotides agree with TRBD2. With 4 bases clipped from V and 1 base from J, the junction kept 4 bases outside the gene matches. The CDR3 is 16 residues long. Germline-derived CDR1 and CDR2 are LGHNA and YSLEER.

The chain links TRBV19 to TRBJ2-1; TRBD2 matches 12 bases. Germline V lookup: CDR1 LNHDA, CDR2 SQIVND (reference sequence). The CDR3 length is 15 residues. V lost 7 bases, J lost 7 bases, and 8 bases stayed unmatched. The DNA for the CDR3 is TGTGCCAGTACGCCACGGCTAGCGGGGGGGAATGAGCAGTTCTTC. Protein sequence: CASTPRLAGGNEQFF. Filled out from reference TRBV19 and TRBJ2-1, the complete variable domain reads DGGITQSPKYLFRKEGQNVTLSCEQNLNHDAMYWYRQDPGQGLRLIYYSQIVNDFQKGDIAEGYSVSREKKESFPLTVTSAQKNPTAFYLCASTPRLAGGNEQFFGPGTRLTVL.

The V gene is TRBV6-5, the J gene TRBJ1-3; 8 positions agree with TRBD1. Germline CDR1 reads MNHEY; CDR2 reads SVGAGI. The length of the CDR3 is 15 residues. The trim removed 2 bases at V and 0 bases at J, leaving 0 bases unmatched. CDR3 sequence: CASSYGTGSGNTIYF. CDR3 in DNA: TGTGCCAGCAGTTACGGGACAGGCTCTGGAAACACCATATATTTT.

For this clone: Given a far larger clone just one base away, this is likely a sequencing read error. The gene calls are TRBV5-6 and TRBJ1-1; maybe TRBD1 (5 bases). The CDR3 has 14 amino acids. V was shortened by 4 bases and J by 5 bases, with 15 bases between the two germline ends. Germline CDR1 reads SGHDT; CDR2 reads YYEEEE. The CDR3 region is CASSPRGTWTEAFF. The CDR3 DNA reads as TGTGCCAGCAGCCCTCGAGGGACTTGGACTGAAGCTTTCTTT.

The chain links TRBV5-5 to TRBJ1-2; the match to TRBD1 covers 9 bases. The CDR3 sequence is 15 residues long. Trimming removed 3 bases from V and 5 bases from J; junction bases left unmatched: 8. CDR1 is SGHKS and CDR2 is YYEKEE in the germline V gene (reference sequence). The CDR3 region is CASSSGQGRLYGYTF. The DNA for the CDR3 is TGTGCCAGCAGCTCGGGACAGGGACGGCTTTATGGCTACACCTTC.

There are a few counts of this clone. The V and J genes are TRBV30 and TRBJ1-1; a weak D match, TRBD1 (5 bases). V lost 0 bases and J lost 3, with 8 bases in between. This CDR3 region has 13 residues. Germline lookup yields CDR1 GTSNPN and CDR2 SVGIG (reference sequence). The CDR3 coding sequence is TGTGCCTGGAGTGTCAGGGTCGACACTGAAGCTTTCTTT. Translating gives CAWSVRVDTEAFF.

There are a few counts of this clone. The rearrangement joins TRBV7-3 to TRBJ2-1; D remains unclear. The CDR3 loop spans 12 amino acids. The germline CDR1 and CDR2 sequences are SGHTA and FQGTGA. The V end was cut by 8 bases, the J end by 5 bases, with 10 bases between. CDR3 loop: CASSPNHNEQFF. In DNA form, the CDR3 reads TGTGCCAGCTCCCCGAACCACAATGAGCAGTTCTTC.